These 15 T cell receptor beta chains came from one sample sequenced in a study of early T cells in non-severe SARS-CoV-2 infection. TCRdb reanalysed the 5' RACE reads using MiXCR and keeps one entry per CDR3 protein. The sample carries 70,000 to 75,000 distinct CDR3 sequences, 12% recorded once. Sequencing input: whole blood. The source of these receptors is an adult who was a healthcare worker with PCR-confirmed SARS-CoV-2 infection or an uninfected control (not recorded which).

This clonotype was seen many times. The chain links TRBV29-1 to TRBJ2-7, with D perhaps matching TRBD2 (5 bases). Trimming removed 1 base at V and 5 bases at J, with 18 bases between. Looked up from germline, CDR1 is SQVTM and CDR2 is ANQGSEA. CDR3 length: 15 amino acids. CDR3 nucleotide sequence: TGCAGCGTTGAAGCCTTATCGGGGAAGGTTAACGAGCAGTACTTC. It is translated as CSVEALSGKVNEQYF.

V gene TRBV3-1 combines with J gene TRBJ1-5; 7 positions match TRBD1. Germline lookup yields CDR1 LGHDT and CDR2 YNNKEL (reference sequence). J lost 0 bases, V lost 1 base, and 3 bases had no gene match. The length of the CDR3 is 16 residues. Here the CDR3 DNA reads TGTGCCAGCAGCCAAGGGACAGGCCATAGCAATCAGCCCCAGCATTTT. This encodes CASSQGTGHSNQPQHF.

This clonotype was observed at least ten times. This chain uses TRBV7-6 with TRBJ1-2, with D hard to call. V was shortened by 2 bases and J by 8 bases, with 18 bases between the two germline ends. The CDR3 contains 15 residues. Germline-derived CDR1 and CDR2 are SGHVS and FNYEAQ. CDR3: CASSLTGFGPDGYTF. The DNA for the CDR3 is TGTGCCAGCAGCTTAACGGGGTTCGGCCCTGACGGCTACACCTTC.

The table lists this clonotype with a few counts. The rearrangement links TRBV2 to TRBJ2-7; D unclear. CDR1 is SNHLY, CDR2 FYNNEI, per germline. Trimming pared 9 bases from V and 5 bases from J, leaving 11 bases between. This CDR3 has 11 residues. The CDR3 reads CASRKRNEQYF. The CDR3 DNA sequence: TGTGCCAGTCGGAAACGAAACGAGCAGTACTTC.

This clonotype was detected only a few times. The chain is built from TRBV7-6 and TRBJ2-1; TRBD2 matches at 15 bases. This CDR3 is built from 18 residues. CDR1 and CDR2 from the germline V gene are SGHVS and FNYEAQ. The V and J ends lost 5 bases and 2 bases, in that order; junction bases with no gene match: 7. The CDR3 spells CASSPGLAGGRAYNEQFF. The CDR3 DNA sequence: TGTGCCAGCAGCCCCGGACTAGCGGGAGGGCGGGCCTACAATGAGCAGTTCTTC.

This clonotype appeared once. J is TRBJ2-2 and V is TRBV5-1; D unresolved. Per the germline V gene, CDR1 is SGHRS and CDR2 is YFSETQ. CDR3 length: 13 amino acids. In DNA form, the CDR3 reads TGCGGCAGTGCCGGACGAGAGACCGGGGAGCTGTTTTTT. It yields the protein CGSAGRETGELFF.

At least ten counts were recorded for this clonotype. As DNA, the CDR3 is TGTGCCCCCGAAAAACTGTTTTTT. Translated: CAPEKLFF. The rearrangement joins TRBV6-5 to TRBJ1-4; no definite D call. With 11 bases removed from V and 8 bases from J, the gap between germline ends came to 3 bases. Germline CDR1 MNHEY, CDR2 SVGAGI. The CDR3 has 8 residues.

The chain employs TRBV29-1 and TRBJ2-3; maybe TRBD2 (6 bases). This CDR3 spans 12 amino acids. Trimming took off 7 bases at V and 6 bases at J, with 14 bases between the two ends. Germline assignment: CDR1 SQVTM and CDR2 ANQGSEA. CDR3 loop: CSARDLKDTQYF. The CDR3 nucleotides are TGCAGCGCTCGGGACTTGAAGGATACGCAGTATTTT.

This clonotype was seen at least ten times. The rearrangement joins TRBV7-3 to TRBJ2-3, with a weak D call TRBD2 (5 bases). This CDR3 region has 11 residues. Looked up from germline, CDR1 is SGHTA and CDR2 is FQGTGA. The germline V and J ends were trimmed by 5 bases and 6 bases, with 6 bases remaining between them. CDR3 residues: CASSRGDTQYF. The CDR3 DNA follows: TGTGCCAGCAGCCGAGGGGATACGCAGTATTTT.

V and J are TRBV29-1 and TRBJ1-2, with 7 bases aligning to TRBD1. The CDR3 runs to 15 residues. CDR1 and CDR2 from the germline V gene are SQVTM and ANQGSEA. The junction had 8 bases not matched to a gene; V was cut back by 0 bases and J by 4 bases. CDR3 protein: CSVEDSQGGGYGYTF. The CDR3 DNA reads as TGCAGCGTTGAAGATTCGCAGGGGGGAGGCTATGGCTACACCTTC.

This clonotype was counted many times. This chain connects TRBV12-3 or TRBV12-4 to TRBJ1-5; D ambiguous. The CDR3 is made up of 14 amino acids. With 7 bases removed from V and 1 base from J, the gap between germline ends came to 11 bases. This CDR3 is CASTFGRSNQPQHF. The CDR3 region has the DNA TGTGCCAGCACCTTCGGCAGGAGCAATCAGCCCCAGCATTTT.

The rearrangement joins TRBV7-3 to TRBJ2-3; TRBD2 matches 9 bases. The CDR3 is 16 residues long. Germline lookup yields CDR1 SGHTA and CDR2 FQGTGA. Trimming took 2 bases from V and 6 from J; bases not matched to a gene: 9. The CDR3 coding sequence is TGTGCCAGCAGCTTACGGCTAGCGGGGACTCGGGATACGCAGTATTTT. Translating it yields CASSLRLAGTRDTQYF.

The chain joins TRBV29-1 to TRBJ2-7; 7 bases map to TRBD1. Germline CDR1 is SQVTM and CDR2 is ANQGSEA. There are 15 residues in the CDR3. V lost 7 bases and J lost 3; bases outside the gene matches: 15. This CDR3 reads CSAKGHPGQSYEQYF. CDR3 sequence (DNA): TGCAGCGCAAAAGGGCATCCGGGACAGAGCTACGAGCAGTACTTC.

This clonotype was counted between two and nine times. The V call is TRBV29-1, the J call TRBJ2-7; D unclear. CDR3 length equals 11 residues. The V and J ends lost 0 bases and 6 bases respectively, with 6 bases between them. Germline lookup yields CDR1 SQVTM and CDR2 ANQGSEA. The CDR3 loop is CSVEDTAEQYF. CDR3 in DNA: TGCAGCGTTGAAGACACAGCCGAGCAGTACTTC.

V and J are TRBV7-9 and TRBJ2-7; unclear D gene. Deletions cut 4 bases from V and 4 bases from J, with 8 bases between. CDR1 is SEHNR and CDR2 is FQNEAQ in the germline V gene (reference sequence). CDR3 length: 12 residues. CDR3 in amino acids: CASSSAGYEQYF. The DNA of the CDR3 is TGTGCCAGCAGCTCCGCTGGGTACGAGCAGTACTTC. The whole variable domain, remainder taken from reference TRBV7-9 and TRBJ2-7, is DTGVSQNPRHKITKRGQNVTFRCDPISEHNRLYWYRQTLGQGPEFLTYFQNEAQLEKSRLLSDRFSAERPKGSFSTLEIQRTEQGDSAMYLCASSSAGYEQYFGPGTRLTVT.